The source of this T cell receptor (beta chain) is a study of cytomegalovirus exposure and HLA in healthy donors. Study findings and constraints: Later analysis demonstrated an association between a missense DCLRE1C variant and TCR beta V- and J-gene trimming. Looking again later, the authors saw that most CMV-associated TCR beta chains seemed HLA-restricted.

As to this clone: Its cognate antigen is unknown.

V was clipped by 3 bases and J by 1 base, with 16 bases between them. Germline assignment: CDR1 WNHNN and CDR2 SYGVQD (reference sequence). The CDR3 extends over 16 amino acids. PCR primers comprised 60 Vbeta and 13 Jbeta primers. Assay used: immunoSEQ multiplex PCR; TCRdb lists only in-frame clones, some missing. The table shows 80,000 to 95,000 clones, with about 89% occurring only once. The sample comprised PBMCs. The sequence was obtained from a man aged 25-45 years in good health and CMV-seropositive. The genes are TRBV10-1 and TRBJ2-7, with D tentatively TRBD2 (5 bases). The chain's CDR3 is CASSDIAGVASYEQYF. As DNA, the CDR3 is TGCGCCAGCAGTGATATCGCCGGAGTAGCGTCCTACGAGCAGTACTTC.